This T cell receptor (beta chain) was observed in a study of cytomegalovirus exposure and HLA in healthy donors. Notes on the study in general: An analysis that was carried out later associated 15,000 to 20,000 TCR beta sequences with HLA alleles at 0.05 false discovery rate. Donors belonging to an Asian-associated ancestry cluster reportedly showed fewer N-insertions in productive TCRs than the roughly 700-donor mean, according to what a later analysis found.

This PCR relied on a set of 60 Vbeta primers and 13 Jbeta primers. Using immunoSEQ multiplex PCR, the repertoire was profiled, and TCRdb retains in-frame clones only, with some absent. The top ten clones hold around 3.5% of a sample with about 99,000 clones, around 65% of them seen once. The germline V gene has CDR1 SGHNT and CDR2 YYREEE (reference sequence). V gave up 5 bases and J gave up 3 bases; unmatched junction bases: 5. The CDR3 is made up of 15 amino acids. A word on this clone: Its matching antigen is unknown.

This receptor was obtained from a woman between 50 and 59 years old in good health and CMV-seronegative. The rearrangement joins TRBV5-4 to TRBJ2-2, with 9 bases fitting TRBD1. Specimen: PBMCs. CDR3 amino acids: CASRRTGEYTGELFF. CDR3 coding DNA: TGTGCCAGCAGACGGACAGGGGAGTACACCGGGGAGCTGTTTTTT.